The 3 T cell receptor beta chains below all came from one sample that was sequenced in a study of blood T cell repertoires in COVID-19. TCRdb's table, derived via immunoSEQ multiplex PCR, lists solely in-frame clones and lacks some. The sample yields some 270,000 clones, around nine tenths seen once. Sequencing was carried out using peripheral blood. The receptors stem from a man between 45 and 60 years old with acute or convalescent COVID-19.

V gene TRBV7-8 combines with J gene TRBJ2-2; TRBD2 is a possible D gene (5 bases). Trimming pared 2 bases from V and 0 bases from J, leaving 13 bases between. The CDR3 is 17 residues long. Per the germline V gene, CDR1 is SGHVS and CDR2 is FQNEAQ. The CDR3 nucleotides read TGTGCCAGCAGCTTACAGGCCGGACTGACGAACACCGGGGAGCTGTTTTTT. This codes for CASSLQAGLTNTGELFF.

This clone was counted between two and nine times. CDR3 protein: CATSDWGGSGGSNEQFF. The CDR3 DNA sequence: TGTGCCACCAGTGATTGGGGCGGTAGCGGGGGGAGCAATGAGCAGTTCTTC. The chain combines TRBV24-1 with TRBJ2-1; 10 nucleotides agree with TRBD2. V lost 2 bases, J lost 6 bases, and 9 bases stayed unmatched. In germline, CDR1 is KGHDR, CDR2 SFDVKD. This CDR3 has 17 residues.

The CDR3 region is CASSLELGHETQYF. The CDR3 DNA reads TGTGCCAGCTCACTAGAACTAGGGCACGAGACCCAGTACTTC. The chain couples TRBV18 to TRBJ2-5, with D tentatively TRBD2 (5 bases). The CDR3 has 14 residues. V gave up 4 bases and J gave up 5 bases, with 14 bases separating them. Germline CDR1 KGHSH, CDR2 LQKENI.